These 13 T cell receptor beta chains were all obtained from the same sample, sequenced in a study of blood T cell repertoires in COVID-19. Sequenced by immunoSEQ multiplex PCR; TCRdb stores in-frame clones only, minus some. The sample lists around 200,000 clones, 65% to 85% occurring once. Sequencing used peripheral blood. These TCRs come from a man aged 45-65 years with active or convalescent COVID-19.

The CDR3 DNA reads as TGTGCCAGCAGCGCCACGGAGCCCGTGAGCGAGCAGTACTTC. Protein sequence: CASSATEPVSEQYF. The chain combines TRBV9 with TRBJ2-7; no reliable D call. Per germline, CDR1 SGDLS and CDR2 YYNGEE. Trimming took 3 bases from V and 6 from J, leaving 16 bases between them. This CDR3 is built from 14 residues.

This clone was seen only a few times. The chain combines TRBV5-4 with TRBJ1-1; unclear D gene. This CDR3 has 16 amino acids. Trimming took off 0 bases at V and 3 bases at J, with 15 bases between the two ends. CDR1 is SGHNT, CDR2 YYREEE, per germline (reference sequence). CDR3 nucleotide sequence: TGTGCCAGCAGCTTGGCCTCTACCATTGGGCACACTGAAGCTTTCTTT. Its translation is CASSLASTIGHTEAFF.

The DNA of the CDR3 is TGTGCCAGCAGTTTAGGGACAGGGTCTAAGAGCGGAAACACCATATATTTT. Its translation: CASSLGTGSKSGNTIYF. This chain joins TRBV28 and TRBJ1-3; 9 positions agree with TRBD1. The germline V gene encodes CDR1 MDHEN and CDR2 SYDVKM. The V gene end was trimmed by 2 bases and the J gene end by 4 bases; junction bases not matched to a gene: 9. The CDR3 consists of 17 residues.

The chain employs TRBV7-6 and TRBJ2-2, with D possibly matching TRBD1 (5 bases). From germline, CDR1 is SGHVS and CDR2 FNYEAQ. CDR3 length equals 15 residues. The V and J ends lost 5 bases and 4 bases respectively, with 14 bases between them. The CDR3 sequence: CASSPGQLGTGELFF. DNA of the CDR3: TGTGCCAGCAGCCCTGGACAATTAGGCACCGGGGAGCTGTTTTTT.

The CDR3 DNA reads as TGTGCCAGCAGCTCCGGGACAGGGAACTCTGGGGCCAACGTCCTGACTTTC. Translation gives CASSSGTGNSGANVLTF. The rearrangement joins TRBV11-3 to TRBJ2-6; 9 bases agree with TRBD1. Germline CDR1 is SGHNT and CDR2 is YENEEA. This CDR3 has 17 residues. With V trimmed by 4 bases and J by 0 bases, 4 bases remained unmatched.

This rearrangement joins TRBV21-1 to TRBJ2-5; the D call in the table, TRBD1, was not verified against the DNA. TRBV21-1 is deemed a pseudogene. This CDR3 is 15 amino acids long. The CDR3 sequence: CASSRNTGYQETQYF. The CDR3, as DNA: TGTGCCAGCAGCAGAAATACAGGGTACCAAGAGACCCAGTACTTC.

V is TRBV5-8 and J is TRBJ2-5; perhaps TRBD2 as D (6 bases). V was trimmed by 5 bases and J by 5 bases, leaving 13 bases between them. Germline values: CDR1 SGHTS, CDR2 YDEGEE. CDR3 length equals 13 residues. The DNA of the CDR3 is TGTGCCAGCAGATCGGTAGGGAGGGAGACCCAGTACTTC. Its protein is CASRSVGRETQYF.

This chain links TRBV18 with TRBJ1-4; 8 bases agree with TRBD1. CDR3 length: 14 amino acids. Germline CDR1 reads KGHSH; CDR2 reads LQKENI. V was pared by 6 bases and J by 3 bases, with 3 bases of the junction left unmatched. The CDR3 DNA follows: TGTGCCAGCTCCGAGACAGGGGCTAATGAAAAACTGTTTTTT. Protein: CASSETGANEKLFF.

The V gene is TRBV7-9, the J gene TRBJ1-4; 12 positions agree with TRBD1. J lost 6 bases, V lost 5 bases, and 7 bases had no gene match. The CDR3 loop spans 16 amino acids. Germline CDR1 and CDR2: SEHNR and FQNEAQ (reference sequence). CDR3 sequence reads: CASSTGQGALYEKLFF. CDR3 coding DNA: TGTGCCAGCAGCACGGGACAGGGGGCGCTTTATGAAAAACTGTTTTTT.

CDR3 coding DNA: TGTGCCAGCAGTCCGGGACAGCCAAACTATGGCTACACCTTC. It is translated as CASSPGQPNYGYTF. The chain couples TRBV28 to TRBJ1-2, with 7 nucleotides matching TRBD1. J was trimmed by 2 bases and V by 5 bases; bases with no gene match: 5. Germline CDR1 MDHEN, CDR2 SYDVKM. The CDR3 consists of 14 residues.

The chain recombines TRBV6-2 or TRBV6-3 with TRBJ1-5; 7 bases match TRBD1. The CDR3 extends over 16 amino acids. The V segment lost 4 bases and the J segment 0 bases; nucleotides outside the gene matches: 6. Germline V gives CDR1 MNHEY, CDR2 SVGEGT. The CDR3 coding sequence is TGTGCCAGCAGTTCCACAGGGGATGGTAGCAATCAGCCCCAGCATTTT. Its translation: CASSSTGDGSNQPQHF.

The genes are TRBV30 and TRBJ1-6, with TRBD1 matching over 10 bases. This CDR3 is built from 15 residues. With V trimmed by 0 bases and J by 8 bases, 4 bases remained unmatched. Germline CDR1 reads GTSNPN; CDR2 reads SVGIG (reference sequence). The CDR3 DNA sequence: TGTGCCTGGAGTGTAGGTGGGACAGGGGATTCACCCCTCCACTTT. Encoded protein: CAWSVGGTGDSPLHF.

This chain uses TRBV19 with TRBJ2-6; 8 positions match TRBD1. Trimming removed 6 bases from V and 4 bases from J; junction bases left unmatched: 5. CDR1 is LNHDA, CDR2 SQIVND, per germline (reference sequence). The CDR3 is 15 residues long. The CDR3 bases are TGTGCCAGTAGCCACAGGGGGTCCGGGGCCAACGTCCTGACTTTC. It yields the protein CASSHRGSGANVLTF.